This entry lists 13 T cell receptor beta chains sequenced from one sample in a study of vaccination effects on CD4 cells after COVID-19. In the ViraFEST assay, antigen-specific CD4+ clonotypes were identified by expansion after peptide-pool stimulation. The culture ran for about 11 days, and then CD4+ T cells were isolated. Which antigens these TCRs recognize remains unknown. TCRdb keeps only in-frame clones here, not all; method: immunoSEQ multiplex PCR. Of 45,000 to 65,000 clones in the sample, 75% to 90% were seen once. Sequenced here: CD4+ T cells from PBMCs cultured with HCoV-229E spike peptides, sampled before COVID-19 vaccination. The receptors were gathered from a human donor who received a COVID-19 vaccine.

This clone was detected only a few times. V and J are TRBV24-1 and TRBJ2-7, with D possibly matching TRBD2 (6 bases). Germline CDR1 KGHDR, CDR2 SFDVKD. The CDR3 is 16 amino acids. V gave up 9 bases and J gave up 2 bases, with 22 bases separating them. The CDR3 region has the DNA TGTGCCACCCCTCAAGGAGGGGCCCTTATCACCTACGAGCAGTACGTC. It specifies CATPQGGALITYEQYV.

This clone has just a few counts. For the CDR3, the DNA is TGTGCCAGCAGTGAAAGTATAGGGGGCTCCTACAATGAGCAGTTCTTC. Amino acids: CASSESIGGSYNEQFF. This chain uses TRBV2 with TRBJ2-1; possible D gene TRBD1, 6 bases. The germline CDR1 and CDR2 sequences are SNHLY and FYNNEI. The V end lost 2 bases, the J end lost 0 bases, and 11 bases lay between the germline ends. The CDR3 is made up of 16 amino acids. The variable domain in full, completed from reference TRBV2 and TRBJ2-1, reads EPEVTQTPSHQVTQMGQEVILRCVPISNHLYFYWYRQILGQKVEFLVSFYNNEISEKSEIFDDQFSVERPDGSNFTLKIRSTKLEDSAMYFCASSESIGGSYNEQFFGPGTRLTVL.

This rearrangement joins TRBV14 to TRBJ2-6, with a possible D match to TRBD1 (6 bases). V was clipped by 2 bases and J by 2 bases, with 10 bases between them. This CDR3 has 16 amino acids. Germline assignment: CDR1 SGHDN and CDR2 FVKESK. Here the CDR3 reads CASSQNRVTGANVLTF. The CDR3 DNA reads TGTGCCAGCAGCCAAAACAGGGTGACTGGGGCCAACGTCCTGACTTTC.

This clone was observed a few times. J is TRBJ1-3 and V is TRBV2; maybe TRBD1 (6 bases). This CDR3 comprises 15 residues. The germline CDR1 and CDR2 sequences are SNHLY and FYNNEI. Deletions cut 8 bases from V and 0 bases from J, with 14 bases between. This CDR3 is CASRTGTISGNTIYF. The CDR3 nucleotides read TGTGCCAGCCGGACGGGGACAATCTCTGGAAACACCATATATTTT.

This chain links TRBV19 with TRBJ2-4, with TRBD2 identical over 9 bases. Germline CDR1 reads LNHDA; CDR2 reads SQIVND (reference sequence). With 4 bases clipped from V and 5 bases from J, the junction kept 3 bases outside the gene matches. This CDR3 region has 14 residues. The CDR3, as DNA: TGTGCCAGTAGTACAGAGCGGGGGGAAAACATTCAGTACTTC. Translating gives CASSTERGENIQYF.

The chain links TRBV25-1 to TRBJ2-3; 8 bases map to TRBD1. In germline, CDR1 is MGHDK, CDR2 SYGVNS. Trimming at V came to 4 bases and at J to 6 bases, leaving 9 bases not matched to a gene. The CDR3 totals 15 residues. CDR3 loop: CASSAFQGALDTQYF. The DNA for the CDR3 is TGTGCCAGCAGTGCTTTCCAGGGGGCGCTGGATACGCAGTATTTT. The full variable domain, its missing parts supplied by reference TRBV25-1 and TRBJ2-3, is EADIYQTPRYLVIGTGKKITLECSQTMGHDKMYWYQQDPGMELHLIHYSYGVNSTEKGDLSSESTVSRIRTEHFPLTLESARPSHTSQYLCASSAFQGALDTQYFGPGTRLTVL.

Concerning this clone: Compared with germline, one end of the junction differs, possibly owing to a read error. The V and J genes are TRBV5-6 and TRBJ1-4, with D perhaps matching TRBD1 (5 bases). The CDR3 is 13 residues long. The V gene's germline CDR1 is SGHDT and CDR2 YYEEEE. The CDR3 DNA reads TGTGCCAGCAAGTCCAGGGAAAATGCAAAACTGTTTTTT. It specifies CASKSRENAKLFF.

The chain uses TRBV2 and TRBJ2-2; the D call may be TRBD1 or TRBD2 (5 bases each). CDR1 is SNHLY and CDR2 is FYNNEI in the germline V gene. The CDR3 runs 13 residues. Deletions cut 7 bases from V and 6 bases from J, with 12 bases between. As DNA, the CDR3 is TGTGCCAGCACCTATCAGGGAGCCGGGGAGCTGTTTTTT. Amino acid sequence: CASTYQGAGELFF.

This clone was counted once. The gene calls are TRBV7-8 and TRBJ2-5; 11 nucleotides line up with TRBD2. This CDR3 is built from 14 residues. J lost 5 bases, V lost 5 bases, and 4 bases had no gene match. The germline V gene has CDR1 SGHVS and CDR2 FQNEAQ. This chain's CDR3 is CASSGGTSGETQYF. CDR3 nucleotides: TGTGCCAGCAGCGGCGGGACTAGCGGCGAGACCCAGTACTTC.

This rearrangement joins TRBV2 to TRBJ2-5; 11 bases align to TRBD2. Germline assignment: CDR1 SNHLY and CDR2 FYNNEI. V lost 6 bases to trimming and J lost 5 bases; unmatched junction nucleotides: 8. The CDR3 length is 15 residues. CDR3 loop: CASSSLSGGGETQYF. The CDR3 coding sequence is TGTGCCAGCAGCTCGCTTAGCGGGGGGGGCGAGACCCAGTACTTC.

This chain connects TRBV19 to TRBJ2-4; 8 nucleotides align to TRBD2. Per the germline V gene, CDR1 is LNHDA and CDR2 is SQIVND (reference sequence). Trimming at V came to 7 bases and at J to 0 bases, leaving 8 bases not matched to a gene. This CDR3 region has 16 residues. The chain's CDR3 is CASKSGGDLAKNIQYF. The CDR3 region has the DNA TGTGCCAGTAAAAGCGGGGGAGATCTAGCCAAAAACATTCAGTACTTC.

This clone was counted a single time. V and J are TRBV5-1 and TRBJ2-3; D remains ambiguous. The CDR3 is made up of 15 amino acids. Germline V gene data show CDR1 as SGHRS and CDR2 as YFSETQ. V dropped 1 base and J dropped 0 bases, with 9 bases sitting between them. CDR3 protein: CASSLTGRSTDTQYF. The CDR3 DNA sequence: TGCGCCAGCAGCTTGACGGGCCGTAGCACAGATACGCAGTATTTT.

V and J are TRBV5-1 and TRBJ2-5; 8 bases line up with TRBD2. Germline V gives CDR1 SGHRS, CDR2 YFSETQ. J was trimmed by 3 bases and V by 6 bases; bases with no gene match: 4. The CDR3 runs to 13 residues. The CDR3 bases are TGCGCCAGCACCGGCGGGGGGAAAGAGACCCAGTACTTC. Protein sequence: CASTGGGKETQYF.